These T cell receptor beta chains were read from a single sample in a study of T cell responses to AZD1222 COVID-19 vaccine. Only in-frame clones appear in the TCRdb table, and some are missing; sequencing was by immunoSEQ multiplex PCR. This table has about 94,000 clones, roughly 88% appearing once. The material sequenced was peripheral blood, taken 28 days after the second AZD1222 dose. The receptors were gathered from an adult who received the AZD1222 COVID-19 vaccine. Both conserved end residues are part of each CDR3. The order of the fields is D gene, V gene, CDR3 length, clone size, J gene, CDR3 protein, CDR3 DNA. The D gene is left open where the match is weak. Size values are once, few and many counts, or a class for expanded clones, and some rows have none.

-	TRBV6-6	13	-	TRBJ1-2	CASSPDTEYGYTF	TGTGCCAGCAGTCCAGACACGGAGTATGGCTACACCTTC
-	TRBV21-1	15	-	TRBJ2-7	CASSKFGQGSDEQYF	-
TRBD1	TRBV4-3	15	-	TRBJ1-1	CASSQVQGFGTEAFF	TGCGCCAGCAGCCAAGTACAGGGGTTCGGCACTGAAGCTTTCTTT
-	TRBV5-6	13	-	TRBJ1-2	CASSSRARYGYTF	TGTGCCAGCAGCTCACGGGCTCGCTATGGCTACACCTTC
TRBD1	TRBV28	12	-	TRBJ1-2	CASSLTQGANTF	TGTGCCAGCAGTCTTACGCAGGGGGCAAATACCTTC
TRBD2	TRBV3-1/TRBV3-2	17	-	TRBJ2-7	CASSQPGLAGASYEQYF	TGTGCCAGCAGCCAACCGGGACTAGCGGGTGCGAGCTACGAGCAGTACTTC
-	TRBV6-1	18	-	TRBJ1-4	CASSEASYNEGTNEKLFF	TGTGCCAGCAGTGAAGCCTCGTATAACGAGGGAACTAATGAAAAACTGTTTTTT
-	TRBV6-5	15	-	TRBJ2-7	CASSWTGTPPYEQYF	TGTGCCAGCAGTTGGACCGGGACACCACCCTACGAGCAGTACTTC
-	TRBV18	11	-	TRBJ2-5	CASSQEETQYF	TGTGCCAGCTCACAGGAAGAGACCCAGTACTTC
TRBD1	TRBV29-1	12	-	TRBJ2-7	CSVRGDRYEQYF	TGCAGCGTTCGAGGGGACAGGTACGAGCAGTACTTC
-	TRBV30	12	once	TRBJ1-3	CAWSVGGNTIYF	TGTGCCTGGAGTGTAGGGGGAAACACCATATATTTT
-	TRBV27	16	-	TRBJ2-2	CASRPAGVANTGELFF	TGTGCCAGCAGGCCAGCAGGGGTAGCGAACACCGGGGAGCTGTTTTTT
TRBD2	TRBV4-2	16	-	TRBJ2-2	CASSLLAGPGTGELFF	TGTGCCAGCAGCCTACTAGCGGGGCCAGGTACCGGGGAGCTGTTTTTT
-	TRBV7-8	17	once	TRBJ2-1	CASSLSARASSYNEQFF	TGTGCCAGCAGCTTATCGGCTAGAGCTTCCTCCTACAATGAGCAGTTCTTC
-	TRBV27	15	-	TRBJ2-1	CASSLSQGPSNEQFF	TGTGCCAGCAGTTTATCTCAGGGGCCATCTAATGAGCAGTTCTTC
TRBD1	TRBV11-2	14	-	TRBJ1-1	CASSAGQGASEAFF	TGTGCCAGCAGCGCCGGACAGGGGGCATCTGAAGCTTTCTTT
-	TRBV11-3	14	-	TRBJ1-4	CASSQWGGDEKLFF	TGTGCCAGCAGCCAGTGGGGTGGGGACGAAAAACTGTTTTTT
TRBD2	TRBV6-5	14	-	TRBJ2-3	CASSPGGGTDTQYF	TGTGCCAGCAGCCCGGGGGGGGGCACAGATACGCAGTATTTT
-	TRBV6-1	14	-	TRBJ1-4	CASSESVVNEKLFF	TGTGCCAGCAGTGAGTCAGTTGTCAATGAAAAACTGTTTTTT
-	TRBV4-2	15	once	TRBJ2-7	CASSQGGYGSYEQYF	TGTGCCAGCAGCCAAGGGGGGTACGGCTCCTACGAGCAGTACTTC